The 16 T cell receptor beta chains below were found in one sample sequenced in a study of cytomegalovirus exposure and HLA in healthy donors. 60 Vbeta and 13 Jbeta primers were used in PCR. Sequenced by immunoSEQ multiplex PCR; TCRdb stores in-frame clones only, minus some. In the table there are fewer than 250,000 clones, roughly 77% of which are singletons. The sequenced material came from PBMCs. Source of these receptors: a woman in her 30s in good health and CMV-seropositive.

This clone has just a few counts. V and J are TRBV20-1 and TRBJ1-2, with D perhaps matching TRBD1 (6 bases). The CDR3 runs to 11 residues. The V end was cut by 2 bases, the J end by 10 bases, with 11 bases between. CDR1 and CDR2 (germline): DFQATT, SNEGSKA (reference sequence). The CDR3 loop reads CSARQGTPYTF. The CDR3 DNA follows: TGCAGTGCTAGACAGGGGACCCCCTACACCTTC.

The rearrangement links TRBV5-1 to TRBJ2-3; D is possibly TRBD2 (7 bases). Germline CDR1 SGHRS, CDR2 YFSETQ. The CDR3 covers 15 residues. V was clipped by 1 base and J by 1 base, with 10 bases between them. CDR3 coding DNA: TGCGCCAGCAGCTTGATGGGGGGGCGCACAGATACGCAGTATTTT. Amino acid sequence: CASSLMGGRTDTQYF.

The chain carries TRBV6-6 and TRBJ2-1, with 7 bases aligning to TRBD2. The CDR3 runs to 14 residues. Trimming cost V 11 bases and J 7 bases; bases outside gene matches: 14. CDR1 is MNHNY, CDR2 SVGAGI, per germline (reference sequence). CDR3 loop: CASTGGRARNEQFF. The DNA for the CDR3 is TGTGCCTCGACTGGGGGGAGGGCCAGGAATGAGCAGTTCTTC.

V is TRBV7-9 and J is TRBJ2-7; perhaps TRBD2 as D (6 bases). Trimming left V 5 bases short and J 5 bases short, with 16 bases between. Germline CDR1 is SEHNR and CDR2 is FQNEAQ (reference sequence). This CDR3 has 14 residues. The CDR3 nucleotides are TGTGCCAGCAGCCCGCCGGGGGAAGTTGACGAGCAGTACTTC. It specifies CASSPPGEVDEQYF.

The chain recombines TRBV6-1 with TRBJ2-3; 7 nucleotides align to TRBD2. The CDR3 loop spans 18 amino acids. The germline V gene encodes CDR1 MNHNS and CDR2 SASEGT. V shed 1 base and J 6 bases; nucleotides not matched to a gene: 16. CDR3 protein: CASSEGWEGTLRADTQYF. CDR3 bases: TGTGCCAGCAGTGAAGGGTGGGAGGGGACCCTACGCGCTGATACGCAGTATTTT.

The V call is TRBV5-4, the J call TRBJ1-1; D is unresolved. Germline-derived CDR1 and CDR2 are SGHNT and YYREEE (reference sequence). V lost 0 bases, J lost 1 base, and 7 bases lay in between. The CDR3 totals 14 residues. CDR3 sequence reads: CASSLENRNTEAFF. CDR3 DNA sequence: TGTGCCAGCAGCTTGGAGAACAGGAACACTGAAGCTTTCTTT.

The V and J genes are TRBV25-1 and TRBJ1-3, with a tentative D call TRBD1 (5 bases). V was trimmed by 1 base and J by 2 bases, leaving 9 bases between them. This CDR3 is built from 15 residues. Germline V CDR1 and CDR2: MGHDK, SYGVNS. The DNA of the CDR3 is TGTGCCAGCAGTGAATTGGCAGGGACTGGAAACACCATATATTTT. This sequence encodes CASSELAGTGNTIYF.

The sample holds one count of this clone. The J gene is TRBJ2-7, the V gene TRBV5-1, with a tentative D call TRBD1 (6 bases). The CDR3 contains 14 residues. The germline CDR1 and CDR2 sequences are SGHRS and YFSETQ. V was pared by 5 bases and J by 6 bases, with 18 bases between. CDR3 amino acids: CASRAGQGSSEQYF. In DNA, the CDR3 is TGCGCCAGCAGAGCAGGTCAGGGGAGTTCCGAGCAGTACTTC.

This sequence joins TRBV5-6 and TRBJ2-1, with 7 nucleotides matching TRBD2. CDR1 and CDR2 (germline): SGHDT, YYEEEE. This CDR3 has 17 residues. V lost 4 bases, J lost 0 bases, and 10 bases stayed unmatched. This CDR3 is CASSLGTTLSSYNEQFF. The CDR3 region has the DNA TGTGCCAGCAGCCTAGGGACTACCCTCAGCTCCTACAATGAGCAGTTCTTC.

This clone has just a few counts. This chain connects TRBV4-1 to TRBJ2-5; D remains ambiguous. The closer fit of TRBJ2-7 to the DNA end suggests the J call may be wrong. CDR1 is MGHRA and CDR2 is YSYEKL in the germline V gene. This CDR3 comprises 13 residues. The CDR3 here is CASSSRVAYEQYF. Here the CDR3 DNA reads TGCGCCAGCAGCTCTCGGGTAGCCTACGAGCAGTACTTC.

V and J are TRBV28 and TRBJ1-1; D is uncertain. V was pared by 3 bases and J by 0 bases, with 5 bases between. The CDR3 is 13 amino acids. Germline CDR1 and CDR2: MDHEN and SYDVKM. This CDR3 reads CASSFGMNTEAFF. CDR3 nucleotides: TGTGCCAGCAGTTTCGGTATGAACACTGAAGCTTTCTTT.

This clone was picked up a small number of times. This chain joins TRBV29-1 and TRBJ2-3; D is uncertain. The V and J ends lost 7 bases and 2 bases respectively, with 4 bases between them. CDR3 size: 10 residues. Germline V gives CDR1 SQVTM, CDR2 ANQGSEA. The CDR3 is CSGLTDTQYF. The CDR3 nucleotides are TGCAGCGGGCTCACAGATACGCAGTATTTT.

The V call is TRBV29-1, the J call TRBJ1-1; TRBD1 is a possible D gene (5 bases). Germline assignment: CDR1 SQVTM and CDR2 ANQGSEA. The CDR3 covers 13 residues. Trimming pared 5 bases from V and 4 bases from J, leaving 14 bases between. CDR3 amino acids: CSVYLGATTEAFF. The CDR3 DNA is TGCAGCGTTTACTTAGGGGCGACCACTGAAGCTTTCTTT.

The CDR3 sequence is CASSLSIGEGLVRYEQYF. CDR3 nucleotide sequence: TGTGCCAGCAGCTTGTCGATCGGGGAGGGCCTAGTTCGCTACGAGCAGTACTTC. This sequence joins TRBV5-6 and TRBJ2-7; 7 positions match TRBD2. CDR3 size: 18 residues. V was pared by 1 base and J by 3 bases, with 16 bases of the junction left unmatched. The germline gives CDR1 SGHDT, CDR2 YYEEEE.

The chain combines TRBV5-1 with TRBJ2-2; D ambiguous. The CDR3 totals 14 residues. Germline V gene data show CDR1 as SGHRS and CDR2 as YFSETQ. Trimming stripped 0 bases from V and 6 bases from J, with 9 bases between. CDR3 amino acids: CASSLDRAPGELFF. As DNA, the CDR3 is TGCGCCAGCAGCTTGGACCGCGCTCCCGGGGAGCTGTTTTTT.

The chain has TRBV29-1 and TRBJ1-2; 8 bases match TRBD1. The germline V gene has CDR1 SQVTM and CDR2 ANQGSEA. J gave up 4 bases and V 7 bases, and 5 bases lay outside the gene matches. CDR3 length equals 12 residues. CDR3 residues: CSAVTGAYGYTF. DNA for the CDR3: TGCAGCGCCGTGACAGGGGCCTATGGCTACACCTTC.